These T cell receptor beta chains were read from a single sample in a study of cytomegalovirus exposure and HLA in healthy donors. Produced via immunoSEQ multiplex PCR; TCRdb's table is partial and in-frame only. This table lists over 80,000 clones. Source material: PBMCs. These receptors all stem from a girl between 5 and 17 years old in good health and CMV-seropositive. The conserved cysteine and the conserved F or W are not part of the CDR3 here. The D gene is left open where the match is weak.

>TRBV9|-|12|TRBJ1-5
ASSVDGVRQPQH
>TRBV5-4|-|13|TRBJ1-5
ASSNGGDSNQPQH
>TRBV10-3|TRBD2|16|TRBJ2-3
AISDRTSGGPFTDTQY
>TRBV2|-|12|TRBJ1-5
ASSEEGGNQPQH
>TRBV4-2|-|13|TRBJ2-7
ASSQVRGSSYEQY
>TRBV9|-|14|TRBJ1-2
ASSPYFELGGYGYT
>TRBV2|-|13|TRBJ1-5
ASRSGGQINQPQH
>TRBV5-1|-|15|-
ASSFSVSGTGVYEQY
>TRBV6-5|TRBD2|14|TRBJ2-5
ASSYSRRGDWETQY
>TRBV6-6|TRBD2|14|TRBJ2-7
ASSGTSSGGAYEQY
>TRBV5-1|-|15|TRBJ2-6
ASSQLSGSSGANVLT
>TRBV7-9|-|13|TRBJ2-1
ASSLGPEGYNEQF
>TRBV19|-|12|TRBJ1-6
ASTRRQVNSPLH
>TRBV29-1|TRBD1|14|TRBJ1-2
SVERDRGFLNYGYT
>TRBV29-1|-|10|TRBJ1-1
SESFLNTEAF
>TRBV10-3|-|15|TRBJ2-5
AISESKGGGHQETQY
>TRBV7-8|TRBD1|13|TRBJ2-5
ASSLSPTGRETQY
>TRBV4-1|-|14|TRBJ1-6
ASSLEAGVSESPLH
>TRBV4-1|-|15|TRBJ1-5
ASSQGEDHYSNQPQH